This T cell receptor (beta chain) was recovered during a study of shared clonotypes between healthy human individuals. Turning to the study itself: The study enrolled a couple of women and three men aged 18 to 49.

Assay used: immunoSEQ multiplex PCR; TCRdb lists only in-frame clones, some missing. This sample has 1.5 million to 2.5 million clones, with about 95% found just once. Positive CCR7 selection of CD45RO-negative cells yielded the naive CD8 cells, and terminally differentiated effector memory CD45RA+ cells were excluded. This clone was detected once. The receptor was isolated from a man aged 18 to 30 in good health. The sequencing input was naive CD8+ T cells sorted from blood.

The CDR3 bases are TGTGCCAGCAGCCCACCGGGGCCCTCCTATAATTCACCCCTCCACTTT. Translated: CASSPPGPSYNSPLHF. The chain links TRBV7-9 to TRBJ1-6; D possibly corresponds to TRBD1 (5 bases). V dropped 5 bases and J dropped 0 bases, with 11 bases sitting between them. Germline CDR1 SEHNR, CDR2 FQNEAQ (reference sequence). This CDR3 region has 16 residues.